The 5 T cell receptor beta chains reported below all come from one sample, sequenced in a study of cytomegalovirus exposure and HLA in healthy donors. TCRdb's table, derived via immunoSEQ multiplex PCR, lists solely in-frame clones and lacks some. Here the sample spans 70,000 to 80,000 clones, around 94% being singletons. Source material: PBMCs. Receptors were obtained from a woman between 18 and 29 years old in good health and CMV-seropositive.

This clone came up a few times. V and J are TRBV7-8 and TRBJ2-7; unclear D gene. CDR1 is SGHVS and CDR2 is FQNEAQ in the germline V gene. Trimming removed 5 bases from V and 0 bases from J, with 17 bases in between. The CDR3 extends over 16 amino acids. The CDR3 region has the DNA TGTGCCAGCAGCACCCTCGTCGGAACAGACTCCTACGAGCAGTACTTC. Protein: CASSTLVGTDSYEQYF.

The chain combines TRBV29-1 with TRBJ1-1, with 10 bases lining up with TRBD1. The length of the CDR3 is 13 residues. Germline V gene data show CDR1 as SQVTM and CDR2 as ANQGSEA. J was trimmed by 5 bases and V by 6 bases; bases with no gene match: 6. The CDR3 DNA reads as TGCAGCGTAAACCGGGACAGGGGAACTGAAGCTTTCTTT. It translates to CSVNRDRGTEAFF. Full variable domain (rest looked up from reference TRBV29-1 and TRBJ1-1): SAVISQKPSRDICQRGTSLTIQCQVDSQVTMMFWYRQQPGQSLTLIATANQGSEATYESGFVIDKFPISRPNLTFSTLTVSNMSPEDSSIYLCSVNRDRGTEAFFGQGTRLTVV.

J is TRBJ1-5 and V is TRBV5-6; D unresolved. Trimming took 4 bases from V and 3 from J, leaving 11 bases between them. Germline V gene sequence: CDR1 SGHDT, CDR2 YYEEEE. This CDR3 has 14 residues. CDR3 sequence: CASSRSGYNQPQHF. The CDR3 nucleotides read TGTGCCAGCAGCCGGAGCGGTTACAATCAGCCCCAGCATTTT. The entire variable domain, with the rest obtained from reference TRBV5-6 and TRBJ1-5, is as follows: DAGVTQSPTHLIKTRGQQVTLRCSPKSGHDTVSWYQQALGQGPQFIFQYYEEEERQRGNFPDRFSGHQFPNYSSELNVNALLLGDSALYLCASSRSGYNQPQHFGDGTRLSIL.

CDR3 coding DNA: TGTGCCAGCAGCGCCGACTTGAACACTGAAGCTTTCTTT. Translated, it gives CASSADLNTEAFF. The chain is built from TRBV7-6 and TRBJ1-1, with D unresolved. Germline CDR1 and CDR2: SGHVS and FNYEAQ. The germline V and J ends were trimmed by 5 bases and 0 bases, with 7 bases remaining between them. This CDR3 comprises 13 residues.

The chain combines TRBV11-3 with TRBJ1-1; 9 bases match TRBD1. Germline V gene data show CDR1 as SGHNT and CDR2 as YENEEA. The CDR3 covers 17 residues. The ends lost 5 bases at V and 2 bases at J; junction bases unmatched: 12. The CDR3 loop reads CASSQQHRDRENTEAFF. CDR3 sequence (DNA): TGTGCCAGCAGCCAACAACACCGGGACAGGGAAAACACTGAAGCTTTCTTT.